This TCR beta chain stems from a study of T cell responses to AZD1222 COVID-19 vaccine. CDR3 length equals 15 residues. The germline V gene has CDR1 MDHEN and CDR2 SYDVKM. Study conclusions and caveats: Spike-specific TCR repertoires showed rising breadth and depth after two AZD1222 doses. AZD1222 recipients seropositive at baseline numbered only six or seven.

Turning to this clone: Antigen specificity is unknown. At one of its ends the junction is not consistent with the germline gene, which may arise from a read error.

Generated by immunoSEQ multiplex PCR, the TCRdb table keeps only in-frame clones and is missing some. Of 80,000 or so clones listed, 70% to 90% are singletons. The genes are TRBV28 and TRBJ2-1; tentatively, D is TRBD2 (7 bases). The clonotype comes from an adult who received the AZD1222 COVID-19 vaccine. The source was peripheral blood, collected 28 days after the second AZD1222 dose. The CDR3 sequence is CASSSPGGSHNEQFF. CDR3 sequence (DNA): TGTGCCAGCAGTTCCCCGGGGGGCTCCCACAATGAGCAGTTCTTC.